The present entry profiles one TCR beta chain with its context. Using immunoSEQ multiplex PCR, the repertoire was profiled, and TCRdb retains in-frame clones only, with some absent. The profile shows roughly 160,000 clones, 85% to 90% of them singletons. This sample is drawn from a study of blood T cell repertoires in COVID-19. Study at large: Italy, Spain and the United States were the sources of the convalescent and acute COVID-19 samples. Nucleic acid was either cDNA or gDNA, and it came from T cells, B-cell-depleted T cells, or PBMCs.

V was cut by 5 bases and J by 4 bases, with 12 bases left in between. There are 14 residues in the CDR3. Per the germline V gene, CDR1 is SGHVS and CDR2 is FQNEAQ. This TCR derives from a man aged 45-65 years with active or convalescent COVID-19. What was sequenced was peripheral blood. This chain uses TRBV7-8 with TRBJ2-1; TRBD1 might be the D (6 bases). The CDR3 loop reads CASSTQGQYNEQFF. In DNA, the CDR3 is TGTGCCAGCAGCACCCAAGGACAGTACAATGAGCAGTTCTTC.